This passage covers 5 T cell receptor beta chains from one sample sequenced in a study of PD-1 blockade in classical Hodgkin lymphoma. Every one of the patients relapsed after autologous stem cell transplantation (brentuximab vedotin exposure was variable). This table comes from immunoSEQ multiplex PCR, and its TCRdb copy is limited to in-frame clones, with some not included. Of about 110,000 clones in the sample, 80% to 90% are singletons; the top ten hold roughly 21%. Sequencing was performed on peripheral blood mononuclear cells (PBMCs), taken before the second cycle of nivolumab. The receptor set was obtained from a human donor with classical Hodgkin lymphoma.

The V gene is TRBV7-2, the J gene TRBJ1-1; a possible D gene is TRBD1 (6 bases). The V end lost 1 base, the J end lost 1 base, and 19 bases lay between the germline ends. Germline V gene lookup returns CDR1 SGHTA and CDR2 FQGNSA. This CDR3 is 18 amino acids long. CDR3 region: CASSLDVSQGRRNTEAFF. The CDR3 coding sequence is TGTGCCAGCAGCTTAGATGTTAGCCAGGGGCGGAGGAACACTGAAGCTTTCTTT.

CDR3 DNA: TGCGCCAGCAGCTTGGTGTCAGGGGGTAGCACTGAAGCTTTCTTT. Translated, it gives CASSLVSGGSTEAFF. The V call is TRBV5-1, the J call TRBJ1-1; 7 positions agree with TRBD1. The V segment lost 0 bases and the J segment 4 bases; nucleotides outside the gene matches: 6. The CDR3 extends over 15 amino acids. Germline lookup yields CDR1 SGHRS and CDR2 YFSETQ. Full variable domain (missing parts from reference TRBV5-1 and TRBJ1-1): KAGVTQTPRYLIKTRGQQVTLSCSPISGHRSVSWYQQTPGQGLQFLFEYFSETQRNKGNFPGRFSGRQFSNSRSEMNVSTLELGDSALYLCASSLVSGGSTEAFFGQGTRLTVV.

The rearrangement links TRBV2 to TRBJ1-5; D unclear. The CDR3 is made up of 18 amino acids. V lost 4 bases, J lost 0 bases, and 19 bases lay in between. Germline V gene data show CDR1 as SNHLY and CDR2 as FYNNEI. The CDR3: CASSGRDVGDFSNQPQHF. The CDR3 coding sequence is TGTGCCAGCAGTGGCCGAGACGTGGGTGATTTTAGCAATCAGCCCCAGCATTTT.

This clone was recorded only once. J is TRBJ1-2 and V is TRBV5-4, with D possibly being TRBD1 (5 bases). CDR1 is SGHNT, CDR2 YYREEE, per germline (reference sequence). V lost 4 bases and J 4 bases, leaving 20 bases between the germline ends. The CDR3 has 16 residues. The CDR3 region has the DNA TGTGCCAGCAGCCAAGATCTAAGGGGCGCAAGCTATGGCTACACCTTC. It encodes CASSQDLRGASYGYTF.

The CDR3 spells CASSLVAGSTDTQYF. As DNA, the CDR3 is TGCGCCAGCAGCTTGGTGGCAGGGTCCACAGATACGCAGTATTTT. The V gene is TRBV5-1, the J gene TRBJ2-3; possible D gene TRBD1, 5 bases. The V end lost 0 bases, the J end lost 2 bases, and 10 bases lay between the germline ends. Germline V gene data show CDR1 as SGHRS and CDR2 as YFSETQ. The CDR3 consists of 15 residues.